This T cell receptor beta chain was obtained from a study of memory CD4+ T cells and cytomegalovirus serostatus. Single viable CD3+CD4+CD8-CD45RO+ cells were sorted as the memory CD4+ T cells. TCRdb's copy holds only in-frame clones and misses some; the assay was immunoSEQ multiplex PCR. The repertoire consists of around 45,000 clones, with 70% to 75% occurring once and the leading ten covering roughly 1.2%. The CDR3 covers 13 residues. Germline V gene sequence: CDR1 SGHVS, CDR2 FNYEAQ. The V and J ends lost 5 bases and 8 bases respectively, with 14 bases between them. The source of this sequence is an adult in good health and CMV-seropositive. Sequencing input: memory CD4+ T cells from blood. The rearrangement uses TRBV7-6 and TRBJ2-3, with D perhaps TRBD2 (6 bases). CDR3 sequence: CASSRRLEGTQYF. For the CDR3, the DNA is TGTGCCAGCAGCCGACGACTAGAAGGTACGCAGTATTTT.